This record covers a single TCR beta chain. There is no known antigen for this receptor. No much larger clone exists at a distance of one base, and base qualities are not known. TCRbeta CDR3 regions were amplified from genomic DNA using the immunoSEQ Assay, a bias-controlled multiplex PCR. On the study's bioinformatics: The number of nucleated cells in each sample was estimated by amplification of reference gene primers within the assay. To quantify the absolute abundance of each unique TCRbeta CDR3 rearrangement, sequence reads were collapsed and filtered. Productive Simpson clonality was computed per sample as the square root of Simpson's diversity index over productive rearrangements. Here the immuneACCESS table is served through TCRdb, limited to in-frame sequences with V and J called. Missing clones are a known gap in these copies; in checked studies unresolved V genes cover under half, and the rest lacks a known reason. V, J and clone size were drawn from that table, and D and trimming were deduced from the DNA. This sample gives some 110,000 clones in total; about 89% of them show up just once. The top ten clones comprise approximately 4.7% of the sample.

Each collaborating institution followed its own protocols to collect whole blood in K2EDTA tubes. For TCRbeta analysis, collaborators shipped samples in one of three forms: frozen whole blood, isolated PBMCs, or DNA extracted from either of those sample types. V is reduced by 5 bases and J by 7 bases, leaving a spacing of 11 bases between them. Inclusive of the bounding cysteine and phenylalanine, the CDR3 is 12 residues long. The DNA shown is the 36-base CDR3, in frame from base 1. The germline V gene (reference sequence) specifies SEHNR as CDR1 and FQNEAQ as CDR2. The data belong to a study of blood T cell repertoires in COVID-19 (dated by TCRdb to the early 2020s). Study-wide context: Samples covering the acute and convalescent phases of COVID-19 were provided by collaborators in the United States, Italy and Spain. The material from the prospective study consisted of cDNA or gDNA derived from T cells, B-cell-depleted T cells, or PBMCs. Subjects who had been exposed to COVID-19, were actively infected with it, or had recovered from it provided the deeply sampled blood TCRbeta repertoires that made up the dataset. The repertoires were released in a freely available public database intended as a resource for research on the immune response to SARS-CoV-2. The samples were drawn from two sources: the first 160 participants of the ongoing ImmuneRACE study, and fewer than 1,500 subjects contributed by 6 global collaborators. Sample metadata almost always included a de-identified subject ID, COVID-19 status, age in years and sex. Where available, HLA class I and class II types were obtained from metadata supplied by the sample provider rather than from assay-based typing. Study-level results and caveats: The amount of clinical and demographic metadata varied by source and participant and was provided uncurated.

This clonotype originated in a man aged 35 to 55 with acute or convalescent COVID-19. Rearrangement joined TRBV7-9 to TRBJ1-1; the D gene assignment is ambiguous. Sequencing used peripheral blood. The nucleotide sequence reads TGTGCCAGCAGCAGACAAACCGGTGAAGCTTTCTTT. Translated, it reads CASSRQTGEAFF.